This T cell receptor beta chain originates from a study of OX40 agonist ivuxolimab in advanced cancers. About the research overall: Therapy given before enrollment (anti-PD-1, anti-PD-L1 or anti-CTLA-4) was allowed, and 35% to 45% had some. Two cutaneous melanoma patients and one hepatocellular carcinoma patient, three in all, had partial responses.

The CDR3 is made up of 15 amino acids. V lost 2 bases and J 2 bases, leaving 12 bases between the germline ends. Germline CDR1 SGHNT, CDR2 YENEEA. The method was immunoSEQ multiplex PCR; TCRdb's version includes in-frame clones alone and lacks a portion of them. The table has about 69,000 clones, around 89% seen once. This receptor was taken from an adult with an advanced solid tumor such as melanoma, head and neck, liver or kidney cancer. This chain joins TRBV11-3 and TRBJ2-5; D might be TRBD1 (6 bases). The sequenced sample was CD4+ or CD8+ T cells sorted from blood, obtained in a trial of the OX40 agonist ivuxolimab. For the CDR3, the DNA is TGTGCCAGCAGCTTATTGTGGGGGCCTCAAGAGACCCAGTACTTC. It encodes CASSLLWGPQETQYF.